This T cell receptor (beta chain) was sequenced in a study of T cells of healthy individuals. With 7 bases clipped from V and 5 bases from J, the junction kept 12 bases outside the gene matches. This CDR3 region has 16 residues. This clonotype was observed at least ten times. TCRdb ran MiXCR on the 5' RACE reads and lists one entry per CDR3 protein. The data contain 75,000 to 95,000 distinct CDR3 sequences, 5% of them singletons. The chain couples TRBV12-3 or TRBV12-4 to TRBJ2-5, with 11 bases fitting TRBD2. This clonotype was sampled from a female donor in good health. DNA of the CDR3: TGTGCCAGCACATCAACCGGGACTAGCGGAGCTGAGACCCAGTACTTC. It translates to CASTSTGTSGAETQYF.